This is a list of T cell receptor beta chains from one sample in a study of CD8+CD57+ T cells in acquired aplastic anemia. TCRdb re-called the reads with MiXCR, one entry per CDR3 protein. The sample has 150,000 or so distinct CDR3 sequences, about 64% seen once; the top ten hold around 45%. The specimen was sorted CD4+, CD8+, or CD8+CD57+ T cells (not recorded which) from PBMCs. These receptors originate from a human donor in good health. Each CDR3 is given with its conserved first and last residue. D genes are given only for firm matches. The size of a clone is reported for some rows only, either as once, few or many, or as a class for expanded clones.

d_call: .; v_call: TRBV7-4; j_call: TRBJ2-1; clone_size: .; cdr3_aa: CASSRNTGRNEQFF; cdr3_nt: TGTGCCAGCAGTCGGAATACAGGGAGGAATGAGCAGTTCTTC
d_call: TRBD1; v_call: TRBV5-8; j_call: TRBJ2-7; clone_size: few; cdr3_aa: CASSRDRAYEQYF; cdr3_nt: TGTGCCAGCAGCCGGGACAGGGCCTACGAGCAGTACTTC
d_call: .; v_call: TRBV20-1; j_call: TRBJ2-7; clone_size: .; cdr3_aa: CSATIPGTARYEQYF; cdr3_nt: TGCAGTGCTACCATACCCGGGACGGCCAGGTACGAGCAGTACTTC
d_call: TRBD1; v_call: TRBV9; j_call: TRBJ2-7; clone_size: many; cdr3_aa: CASSVGDRPYEQYF; cdr3_nt: TGTGCCAGCAGCGTAGGGGACAGGCCCTACGAGCAGTACTTC
d_call: .; v_call: TRBV6-1; j_call: TRBJ1-4; clone_size: .; cdr3_aa: CASSEVWGDVTNEKLFF; cdr3_nt: TGTGCCAGCAGTGAAGTTTGGGGAGATGTGACTAATGAAAAACTGTTTTTT
d_call: .; v_call: TRBV25-1; j_call: TRBJ1-2; clone_size: .; cdr3_aa: CASTGGGVGKRYTF; cdr3_nt: TGTGCCAGCACCGGGGGTGGGGTGGGGAAGCGCTACACCTTC
d_call: .; v_call: TRBV7-2; j_call: TRBJ2-1; clone_size: .; cdr3_aa: CASGYSSSYNEQFF; cdr3_nt: TGTGCCAGCGGGTACTCGAGCTCCTACAATGAGCAGTTCTTC
d_call: TRBD2; v_call: TRBV24-1; j_call: TRBJ2-3; clone_size: .; cdr3_aa: CATSDWGTRSGDTQYF; cdr3_nt: TGTGCCACCAGTGATTGGGGGACTAGGAGCGGAGATACGCAGTATTTT
d_call: .; v_call: TRBV2; j_call: TRBJ2-3; clone_size: .; cdr3_aa: CASTDRSTDTQYF; cdr3_nt: TGTGCCAGCACAGACAGGAGCACAGATACGCAGTATTTT
d_call: .; v_call: TRBV7-9; j_call: TRBJ2-5; clone_size: few; cdr3_aa: CASSSGGSWETQYF; cdr3_nt: TGTGCCAGCAGCAGCGGAGGAAGTTGGGAGACCCAGTACTTC